Listed below are T cell receptor beta chains from one sample, sequenced in a study of memory CD8 T cells in hepatitis C reinfection. Method: immunoSEQ multiplex PCR; TCRdb's copy keeps in-frame clones and lacks some. The sample has over 35,000 clones, 70% to 90% seen once. Sequencing was carried out using naive CD8+ T cells sorted from blood. These receptors were obtained from a man younger than 35 with hepatitis C virus infection. Both conserved end residues are part of each CDR3. D genes are given only for firm matches. Clone size, where shown, is once, few, many, or a class for clones that have expanded.

TRBJ2-2 | 14 | TRBD2 | . | TRBV28 | TGTGCCAGCAGTTCGGGACTAGCACGCGGGGAGCTGTTTTTT | CASSSGLARGELFF
TRBJ2-1 | 13 | . | . | TRBV10-2 | TGCGCCAGCCAACTGACAAACTACAATGAGCAGTTCTTC | CASQLTNYNEQFF
TRBJ1-2 | 13 | . | . | TRBV6-1 | TGTGCCAGCAGTGAGGGGGGGCCGGCGGGCTACACCTTC | CASSEGGPAGYTF
TRBJ2-3 | 13 | . | once | TRBV14 | TGTGCCAGCAGAGGAGACGGGGACTTCGAGCAGTATTTT | CASRGDGDFEQYF
TRBJ2-3 | 14 | . | . | TRBV4-1 | TGCGCCAGCAGCCAAGAGGGCGAGCCGGATACGCAGTATTTT | CASSQEGEPDTQYF
TRBJ1-1 | 12 | TRBD1 | . | TRBV29-1 | TGCAGCGTTGAATCCCAGGGGGGTGAAGCTTTCTTT | CSVESQGGEAFF
TRBJ1-5 | 16 | TRBD1 | . | TRBV7-9 | TGTGCCAGCAGCCCCCACGGGACAGGGGCCCCTCAGCCCCAGCATTTT | CASSPHGTGAPQPQHF
TRBJ2-7 | 15 | . | . | TRBV19 | TGTGCCAGTAGTATAGAGCGGACACTCCCCTACGAGCAGTACTTC | CASSIERTLPYEQYF
TRBJ2-7 | 15 | . | . | TRBV15 | TGTGCCACCAGCAGTTCTCCGGGGGTCTCCTACGAGCAGTACTTC | CATSSSPGVSYEQYF
TRBJ2-5 | 15 | TRBD1 | . | TRBV7-9 | TGTGCCAGCAGCTCGGGACAGGGAAATTTGGAGACCCAGTACTTC | CASSSGQGNLETQYF
TRBJ1-6 | 15 | TRBD1 | . | TRBV27 | TGTGCCAGCAGTCCGGGGACAGCCTATAATTCACCCCTCCACTTT | CASSPGTAYNSPLHF
TRBJ2-3 | 15 | . | . | TRBV6-4 | TGTGCCAGCAGTGCATCAGGGACTGGGACAGATACGCAGTATTTT | CASSASGTGTDTQYF
TRBJ2-7 | 14 | . | . | TRBV7-6 | TGTGCCAGCAGCTTAGAGGACAGCTCCTACGAGCAGTACTTC | CASSLEDSSYEQYF
TRBJ2-6 | 15 | . | . | TRBV27 | TGTGCCAGCAGTTGGGACAAGGCTGGGGCCAACGTCCTGACTTTC | CASSWDKAGANVLTF
TRBJ1-4 | 12 | . | . | TRBV30 | TGCGCCTGGAGTGTCTCGGGGGAAAAACTGTTTTTT | CAWSVSGEKLFF
TRBJ1-2 | 13 | . | . | TRBV12-5 | TGTGCTAGTGCCTTGGGACTTACGCATGGCTACACCTTC | CASALGLTHGYTF
TRBJ1-1 | 15 | TRBD1 | few | TRBV7-9 | TGTGCCAGCAGCCAACGACAGGGTCTAGACACTGAAGCTTTCTTT | CASSQRQGLDTEAFF
TRBJ2-5 | 13 | . | . | TRBV30 | TGTGCCTGGAGAGATAGCGGCGAAGAGACCCAGTACTTC | CAWRDSGEETQYF
TRBJ2-1 | 14 | . | . | TRBV11-3 | TGTGCCAGCGCCAGGACTGGGCCCTACAATGAGCAGTTCTTC | CASARTGPYNEQFF
TRBJ2-7 | 11 | . | . | TRBV5-4 | TGTGCCAGCAGCTCCACCTACGAGCAGTACTTC | CASSSTYEQYF
TRBJ2-2 | 12 | . | . | TRBV30 | TGTGCCTGGAATCCGGGGTCCGGGGAGCTGTTTTTT | CAWNPGSGELFF
TRBJ2-2 | 14 | TRBD2 | . | TRBV27 | TGTGCCAGCAGTTTAGTAGCGGGAATCGGGGAGCTGTTTTTT | CASSLVAGIGELFF
TRBJ2-6 | 18 | TRBD1 | . | TRBV28 | TGTGCCAGCAGTTCCCTCGGACAGGGAGAACCTGGGGCCAACGTCCTGACTTTC | CASSSLGQGEPGANVLTF
TRBJ1-2 | 15 | . | few | TRBV6-5 | TGTGCCAGCAGTTACTCCGCAGGGCTGAACTATGGCTACACCTTC | CASSYSAGLNYGYTF
TRBJ1-5 | 16 | . | . | TRBV6-1 | TGTGCCAGCAGTGTTGAGGGAGGCGGGGGCAATCAGCCCCAGCATTTT | CASSVEGGGGNQPQHF
TRBJ2-7 | 13 | TRBD2 | . | TRBV5-6 | TGTGCCAGCAGCTTCGGGGGAGGGGACGAGCAGTACTTC | CASSFGGGDEQYF
TRBJ2-1 | 15 | TRBD2 | . | TRBV5-1 | TGCGCCAGCAGCTTTTCTAGCGGAGCCTACAATGAGCAGTTCTTC | CASSFSSGAYNEQFF
TRBJ2-1 | 15 | . | . | TRBV5-5 | TGTGCCAGCAGCTTGGCGGCCCAACCGGGGAATGAGCAGTTCTTC | CASSLAAQPGNEQFF
TRBJ2-1 | 14 | TRBD1 | . | TRBV7-6 | TGTGCCAGCAAACCGGGACAGCCTAACAATGAGCAGTTCTTC | CASKPGQPNNEQFF
TRBJ2-5 | 15 | . | once | TRBV9 | TGTGCCAGCAGCGTAGGGCAGGCCACCCAAGAGACCCAGTACTTC | CASSVGQATQETQYF